The following is a T cell receptor (beta chain) sequence with its context. Under the authors' procedure: Nucleated cell number was recorded as an estimate derived from reference gene primer amplification. Sequencing used immunoSEQ multiplex PCR; TCRdb keeps in-frame clones, though not all of them. V and J calls and clone size are given by that table; D and trimming were obtained from the DNA. The sample lists about 200,000 clones; approximately 80% were seen once. This specimen comes from a study of blood T cell repertoires in COVID-19. About the study: In each case, the material was cDNA or gDNA derived from T cells, B-cell-depleted T cells, or PBMCs.

Germline V CDR1 and CDR2: MDHEN, SYDVKM. Between the trimmed V and J ends, which lost 7 bases and 2 bases, there was a span of 15 bases. This CDR3 is 14 amino acids long. The V and J genes are TRBV28 and TRBJ2-7; D is uncertain. The sequence derives from an elderly woman with acute or convalescent COVID-19. Input material: peripheral blood. CDR3: CASKQPVGTYEQYF. CDR3 bases: TGTGCCAGCAAACAGCCTGTCGGTACCTACGAGCAGTACTTC.